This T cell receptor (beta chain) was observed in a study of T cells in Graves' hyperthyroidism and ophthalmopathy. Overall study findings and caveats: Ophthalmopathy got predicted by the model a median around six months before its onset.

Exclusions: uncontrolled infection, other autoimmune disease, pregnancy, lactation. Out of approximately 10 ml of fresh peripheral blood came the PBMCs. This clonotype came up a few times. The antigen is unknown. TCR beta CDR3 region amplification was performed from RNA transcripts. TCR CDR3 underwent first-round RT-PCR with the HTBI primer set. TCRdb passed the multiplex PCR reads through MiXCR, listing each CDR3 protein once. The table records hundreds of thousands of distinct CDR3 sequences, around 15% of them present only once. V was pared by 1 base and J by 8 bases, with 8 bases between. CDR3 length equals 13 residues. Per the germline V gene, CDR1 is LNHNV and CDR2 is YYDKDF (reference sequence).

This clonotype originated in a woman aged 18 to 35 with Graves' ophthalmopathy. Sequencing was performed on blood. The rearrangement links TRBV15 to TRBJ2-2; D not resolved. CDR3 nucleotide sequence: TGTGCCACCAGCAGAGGTCCTAATGGGGAGCTGTTTTTT. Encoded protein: CATSRGPNGELFF.